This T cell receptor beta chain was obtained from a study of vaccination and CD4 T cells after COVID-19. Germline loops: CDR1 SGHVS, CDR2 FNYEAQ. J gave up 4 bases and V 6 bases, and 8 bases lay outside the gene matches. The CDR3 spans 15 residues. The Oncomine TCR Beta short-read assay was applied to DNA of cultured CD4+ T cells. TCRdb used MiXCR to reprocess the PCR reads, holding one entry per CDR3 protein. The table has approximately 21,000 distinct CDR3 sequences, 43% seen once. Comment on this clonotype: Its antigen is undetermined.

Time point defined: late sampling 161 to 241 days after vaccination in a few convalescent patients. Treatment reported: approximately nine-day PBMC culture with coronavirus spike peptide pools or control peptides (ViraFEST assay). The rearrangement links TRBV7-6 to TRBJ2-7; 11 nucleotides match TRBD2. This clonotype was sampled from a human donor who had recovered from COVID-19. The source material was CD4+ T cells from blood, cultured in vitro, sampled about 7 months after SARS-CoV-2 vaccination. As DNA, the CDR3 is TGTGCCAGCAGTTCCCCACTAGCGGGAGAGTACGAGCAGTACTTC. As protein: CASSSPLAGEYEQYF.